The 2 T cell receptor beta chains in this list originate from one sample, sequenced in a study of cytomegalovirus exposure and HLA in healthy donors listed by TCRdb under 2017. The library relied on the immunoSEQ multiplex PCR assay. For the multiplex PCR, a mixture combining 60 forward primers for TCR Vbeta segments and 13 reverse primers for TCR Jbeta segments was used. In its TCRdb copy, this immuneACCESS table keeps in-frame sequences only and misses some clones. Where compared with another copy, unresolved V genes explain less than half of these, and the others have no known cause. This sample holds about 90,000 clones; around 78% were observed only once. Clones ranked in the top ten supply 0.57% of the sample. The sequenced material came from PBMCs. All receptors derive from a man younger than 45 in good health and CMV-seronegative.

This chain connects TRBV7-8 to TRBJ1-4; D gene ambiguous. CDR3 length: 13 residues. Germline V CDR1 and CDR2: SGHVS, FQNEAQ. Trimming shortened V by 3 bases and J by 8 bases, and 10 bases separated the two germline ends. The CDR3 spells CASSFRGEEKLFF. The CDR3 nucleotides are TGTGCCAGCAGCTTCCGTGGGGAGGAAAAACTGTTTTTT.

Points on this clone: The CDR3 does not end in the conserved phenylalanine or tryptophan, so this is likely a read error. V gene TRBV5-1 combines with J gene TRBJ1-2, with 9 bases identical to TRBD1. V was pared by 4 bases and J by 5 bases, with 9 bases of the junction left unmatched. The CDR3 contains 15 residues. Germline loops: CDR1 SGHRS, CDR2 YFSETQ. CDR3 region: CASSLRDRDEYGYTL. In DNA form, the CDR3 reads TGCGCCAGCAGCCTCCGGGACAGGGACGAGTATGGCTACACCCTC.